A selection of T cell receptor beta chains follows, all from one sample in a study of blood T cell repertoires in COVID-19. Libraries were prepared by immunoSEQ multiplex PCR; TCRdb keeps only in-frame clonotypes and omits some of them. This table has 160,000 or so clones, 80% to 90% appearing once. Input material: peripheral blood. These receptors came from a woman in her 40s with acute or convalescent COVID-19. CDR3s include the opening cysteine and the closing phenylalanine or tryptophan. The order of the fields is J gene, V gene, clone size, D gene, CDR3 protein, CDR3 DNA. D genes are given only for firm matches. Size values are once, few and many counts, or a class for expanded clones, and some rows have none.

TRBJ1-6 TRBV28 - TRBD1 CASSLATGGAVSPLHF TGTGCCAGCAGTTTAGCGACAGGGGGCGCGGTATCACCCCTCCACTTT
TRBJ1-4 TRBV5-1 - - CASSSGLQGWDEKLFF TGCGCCAGCAGCTCCGGCTTACAGGGATGGGATGAAAAACTGTTTTTT
TRBJ1-2 TRBV25-1 - - CASSDSRGGYTF TGTGCCAGCAGTGATAGTCGTGGTGGCTACACCTTC
TRBJ2-3 TRBV15 - - CATSRDRAGSDTQYF TGTGCCACCAGCAGAGATCGGGCAGGGTCAGATACGCAGTATTTT
TRBJ2-3 TRBV3-1/TRBV3-2 - TRBD2 CASSRPTTSQRADTQYF TGTGCCAGCAGTCGACCGACGACTAGCCAAAGGGCAGATACGCAGTATTTT
TRBJ1-3 TRBV5-1 - - CASSLDNSGNTIYF TGCGCCAGCAGCTTGGACAACTCTGGAAACACCATATATTTT
TRBJ1-6 TRBV18 - TRBD1 CASSPPDRSSYNSPLHF TGTGCCAGCTCACCACCGGACAGGAGCTCCTATAATTCACCCCTCCACTTT
TRBJ2-7 TRBV3-1/TRBV3-2 - - CASSRGYEQYF TGTGCCAGCAGCCGAGGGTACGAGCAGTACTTC
TRBJ2-7 TRBV14 - - CASSRHQGNYEQYF TGTGCCAGCAGCCGCCATCAGGGGAACTACGAGCAGTACTTC
TRBJ1-2 TRBV7-9 - TRBD1 CASSSPTWDRDYGYTF TGTGCCAGCAGCTCTCCGACATGGGACAGGGACTATGGCTACACCTTC
TRBJ2-3 TRBV9 - - CASSVAPGGRGDTQYF TGTGCCAGCAGCGTAGCTCCCGGGGGGCGGGGAGATACGCAGTATTTT
TRBJ1-2 TRBV7-9 - - CASTPTGTRYGYTF TGTGCCAGCACACCAACCGGGACAAGATATGGCTACACCTTC
TRBJ1-4 TRBV24-1 - - CATSDFPDIDGGGSEKLFF TGTGCCACCAGTGATTTTCCCGACATCGACGGGGGAGGGAGCGAAAAACTGTTTTTT
TRBJ1-1 TRBV7-8 - - CASSLVRGNTEAFF TGTGCCAGCAGCTTAGTGCGAGGAAACACTGAAGCTTTCTTT
TRBJ2-3 TRBV7-2 few - CASSLTGTYTDTQYF TGTGCCAGCAGCTTGACCGGGACTTACACAGATACGCAGTATTTT